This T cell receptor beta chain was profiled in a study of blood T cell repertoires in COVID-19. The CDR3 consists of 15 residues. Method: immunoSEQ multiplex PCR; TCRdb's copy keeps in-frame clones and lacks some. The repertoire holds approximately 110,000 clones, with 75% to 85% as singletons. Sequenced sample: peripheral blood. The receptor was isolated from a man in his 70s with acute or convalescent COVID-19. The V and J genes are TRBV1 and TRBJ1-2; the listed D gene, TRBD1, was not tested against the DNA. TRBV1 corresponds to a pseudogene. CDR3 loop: CTSSQESRGIGGYTF. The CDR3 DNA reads TGCACCAGCAGCCAAGAGTCCAGGGGGATTGGCGGCTACACCTTC.